This TCR beta chain was profiled in a study of T cell changes during pregnancy in multiple sclerosis. Measured with immunoSEQ multiplex PCR; TCRdb has only the in-frame clones, and not every one. The table shows about 46,000 clones, with nearly 95% occurring only once. The V gene end was trimmed by 5 bases and the J gene end by 9 bases; junction bases not matched to a gene: 8. Germline loops: CDR1 MDHEN, CDR2 SYDVKM. This CDR3 spans 16 amino acids. The sample here was peripheral blood, taken in the third trimester of pregnancy. The sequence was obtained from a female donor with multiple sclerosis, enrolled in a pregnancy study. The V gene is TRBV28, the J gene TRBJ2-2; 14 nucleotides align to TRBD2. This CDR3 reads CASSNRTSGRIRELFF. The CDR3 DNA reads TGTGCCAGCAGTAACCGGACTAGCGGGAGGATCCGGGAGCTGTTTTTT.